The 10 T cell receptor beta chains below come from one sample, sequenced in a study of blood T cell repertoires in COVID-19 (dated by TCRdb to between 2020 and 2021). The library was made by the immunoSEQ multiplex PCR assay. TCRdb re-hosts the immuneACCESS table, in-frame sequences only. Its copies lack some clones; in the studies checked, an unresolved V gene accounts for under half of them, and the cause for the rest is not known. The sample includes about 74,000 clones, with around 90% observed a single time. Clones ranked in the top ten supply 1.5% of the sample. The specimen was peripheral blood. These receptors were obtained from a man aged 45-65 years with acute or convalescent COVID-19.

Here the CDR3 DNA reads TGTGCCAGCAGCCCAACCGGGACAGGGGGCCGGGAGCAGTACTTC. It specifies CASSPTGTGGREQYF. The chain combines TRBV7-8 with TRBJ2-7, with 12 bases aligning to TRBD1. This CDR3 comprises 15 residues. V dropped 5 bases and J dropped 7; count of bases not matched to a gene: 9. Germline V gene lookup returns CDR1 SGHVS and CDR2 FQNEAQ.

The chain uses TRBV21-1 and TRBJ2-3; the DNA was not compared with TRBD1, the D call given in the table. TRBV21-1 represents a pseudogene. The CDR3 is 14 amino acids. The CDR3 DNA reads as TGTGCCAGCACTCAGGGGGCAGACACAGATACGCAGTATTTT. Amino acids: CASTQGADTDTQYF.

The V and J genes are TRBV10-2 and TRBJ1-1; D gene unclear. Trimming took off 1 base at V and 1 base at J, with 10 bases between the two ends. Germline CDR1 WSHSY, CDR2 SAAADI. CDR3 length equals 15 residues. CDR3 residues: CASSEFGLGNTEAFF. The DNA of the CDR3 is TGCGCCAGCAGTGAGTTCGGGTTGGGGAACACTGAAGCTTTCTTT.

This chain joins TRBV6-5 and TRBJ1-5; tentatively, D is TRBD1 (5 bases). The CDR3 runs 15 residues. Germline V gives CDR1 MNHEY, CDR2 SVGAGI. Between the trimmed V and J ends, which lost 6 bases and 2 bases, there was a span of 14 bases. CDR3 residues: CASSPRDGGNQPQHF. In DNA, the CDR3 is TGTGCCAGCAGCCCCAGGGATGGCGGCAATCAGCCCCAGCATTTT.

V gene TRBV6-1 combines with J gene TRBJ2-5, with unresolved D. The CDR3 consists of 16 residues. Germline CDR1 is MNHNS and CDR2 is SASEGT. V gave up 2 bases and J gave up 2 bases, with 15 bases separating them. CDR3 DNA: TGTGCCAGCAGTGAATTTCTCCGACAATCACAAGAGACCCAGTACTTC. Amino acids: CASSEFLRQSQETQYF.

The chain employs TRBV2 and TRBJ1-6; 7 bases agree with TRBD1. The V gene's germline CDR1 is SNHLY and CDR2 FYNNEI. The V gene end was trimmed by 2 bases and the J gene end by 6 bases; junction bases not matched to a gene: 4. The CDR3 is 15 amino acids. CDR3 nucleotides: TGTGCCAGCAGTGAAACTAGGGACAGTAATTCACCCCTCCACTTT. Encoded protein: CASSETRDSNSPLHF.

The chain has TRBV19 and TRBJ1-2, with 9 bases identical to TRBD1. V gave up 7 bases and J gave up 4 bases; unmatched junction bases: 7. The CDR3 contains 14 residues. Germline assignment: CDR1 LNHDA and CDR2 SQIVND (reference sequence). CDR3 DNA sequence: TGTGCCAGTACCGGGACAGGGCGAGGCTATGGCTACACCTTC. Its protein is CASTGTGRGYGYTF.

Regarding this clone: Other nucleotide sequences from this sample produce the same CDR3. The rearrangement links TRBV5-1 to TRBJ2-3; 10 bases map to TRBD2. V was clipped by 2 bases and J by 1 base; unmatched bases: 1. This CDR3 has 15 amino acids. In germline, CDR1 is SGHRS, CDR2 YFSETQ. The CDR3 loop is CASSLLAGRTDTQYF. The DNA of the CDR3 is TGCGCCAGCAGCTTACTAGCGGGGCGCACAGATACGCAGTATTTT.

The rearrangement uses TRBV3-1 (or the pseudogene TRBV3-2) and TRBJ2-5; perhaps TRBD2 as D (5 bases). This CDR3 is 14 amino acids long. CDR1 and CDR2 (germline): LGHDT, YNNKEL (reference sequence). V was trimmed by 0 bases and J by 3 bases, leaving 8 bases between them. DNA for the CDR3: TGTGCCAGCAGCCAAGACCTCGGGAAAGAGACCCAGTACTTC. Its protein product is CASSQDLGKETQYF.

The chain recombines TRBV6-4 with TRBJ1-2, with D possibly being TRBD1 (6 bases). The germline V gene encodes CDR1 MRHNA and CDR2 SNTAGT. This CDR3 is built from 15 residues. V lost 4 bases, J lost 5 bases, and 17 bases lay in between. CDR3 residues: CASSVQPGQPYGYTF. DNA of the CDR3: TGTGCCAGCAGTGTACAGCCGGGACAACCTTATGGCTACACCTTC.